Each of the 28 T cell receptor beta chains below was sequenced from the same sample in a study of beta chain features in type 1 diabetes. Overall study findings and caveats: Shortening that was moderate but significant affected the TCRB CDR3s of Type 1 diabetes patients in all four CD4+ subsets.

The investigators reverse transcribed all of the isolated RNA, so they sequenced expressed TCRB transcripts. Method: immunoSEQ multiplex PCR; TCRdb's copy keeps in-frame clones and lacks some. The table has 40,000 to 60,000 clones, under 75% seen once. No cognate antigen is known for these TCRs. Sequenced sample: stem cell memory CD4+ T cells from blood. The receptors originated from a woman aged 30 to 39 with type 1 diabetes.

This clone was detected a few times. CDR3 protein: CASRPGLFTDTQYF. The CDR3 bases are TGTGCCAGCAGGCCGGGACTCTTCACAGATACGCAGTATTTT. The chain is built from TRBV27 and TRBJ2-3, with D perhaps matching TRBD2 (6 bases). This CDR3 region has 14 residues. The germline V gene encodes CDR1 MNHEY and CDR2 SMNVEV (reference sequence). V lost 6 bases and J 2 bases, leaving 12 bases between the germline ends.

This chain connects TRBV10-3 to TRBJ2-1, with 16 bases aligning to TRBD2. The trim removed 3 bases at V and 4 bases at J, leaving 15 bases unmatched. CDR1 and CDR2 (germline): ENHRY, SYGVKD. The length of the CDR3 is 21 residues. CDR3 in amino acids: CAISDVLPGLAGGTVYNEQFF. The CDR3 DNA sequence: TGTGCCATCAGTGATGTACTCCCGGGACTAGCGGGAGGGACCGTATACAATGAGCAGTTCTTC.

The CDR3 DNA sequence: TGTGCCAGCAGCTTCCAGGGATGGAACACTGAAGCTTTCTTT. Translating it yields CASSFQGWNTEAFF. The chain recombines TRBV7-9 with TRBJ1-1; tentative D call: TRBD1 (5 bases). V was trimmed by 3 bases and J by 1 base, leaving 9 bases between them. The CDR3 contains 14 residues. CDR1 and CDR2 (germline): SEHNR, FQNEAQ (reference sequence).

This clone showed up just a few times. The chain employs TRBV9 and TRBJ2-1, with D perhaps TRBD2 (5 bases). CDR1 and CDR2 from the germline V gene are SGDLS and YYNGEE. V was cut by 4 bases and J by 8 bases, with 16 bases left in between. This CDR3 region has 14 residues. The CDR3 coding sequence is TGTGCCAGCAGCCCCCGGACTCAGACCTATGAGCAGTTCTTC. This codes for CASSPRTQTYEQFF.

This chain joins TRBV6-5 and TRBJ2-7, with 10 bases fitting TRBD1. Germline V CDR1 and CDR2: MNHEY, SVGAGI. The CDR3 runs 13 residues. With 8 bases clipped from V and 4 bases from J, the junction kept 5 bases outside the gene matches. The CDR3 region has the DNA TGTGCCAGCTGGGACAGGGGAAGATACGAGCAGTACTTC. Its protein product is CASWDRGRYEQYF.

The rearrangement joins TRBV11-2 to TRBJ2-7, with TRBD1 identical over 7 bases. The V gene's germline CDR1 is SGHAT and CDR2 FQNNGV. The CDR3 runs to 16 residues. V gave up 3 bases and J gave up 3 bases; unmatched junction bases: 11. The CDR3 DNA reads as TGTGCCAGCAGCTTGCTATCCGGGACAGAGTTCTACGAGCAGTACTTC. Encoded protein: CASSLLSGTEFYEQYF.

The chain employs TRBV2 and TRBJ2-2; D is perhaps TRBD2 (6 bases). CDR3 length equals 19 residues. CDR1 SNHLY and CDR2 FYNNEI come from the germline V gene. Between the trimmed V and J ends, which lost 6 bases and 0 bases, there was a span of 23 bases. In DNA form, the CDR3 reads TGTGCCAGCAGCTGGGGAGGTCAGTTGACGAATCCGAACACCGGGGAGCTGTTTTTT. Translation: CASSWGGQLTNPNTGELFF.

The chain combines TRBV9 with TRBJ1-2; D not resolved. This CDR3 is built from 13 residues. V lost 1 base to trimming and J lost 5 bases, with 9 bases between them. Looked up from germline, CDR1 is SGDLS and CDR2 is YYNGEE. CDR3 residues: CASSVFHSYGYTF. CDR3 bases: TGTGCCAGCAGCGTATTCCACTCATATGGCTACACCTTC. Complete variable domain (other parts from reference TRBV9 and TRBJ1-2): DSGVTQTPKHLITATGQRVTLRCSPRSGDLSVYWYQQSLDQGLQFLIQYYNGEERAKGNILERFSAQQFPDLHSELNLSSLELGDSALYFCASSVFHSYGYTFGSGTRLTVV.

In nucleotides, the CDR3 is TGTGCCAGCAGCTTCAGAAAAATGAACACTGAAGCTTTCTTT. Its protein product is CASSFRKMNTEAFF. The V gene is TRBV7-2, the J gene TRBJ1-1, with D uncertain. Germline assignment: CDR1 SGHTA and CDR2 FQGNSA. This CDR3 spans 14 amino acids. Trimming pared 3 bases from V and 0 bases from J, leaving 8 bases between.

This chain joins TRBV19 and TRBJ2-1, with 9 bases lining up with TRBD2. V lost 5 bases, J lost 0 bases, and 8 bases stayed unmatched. The CDR3 extends over 17 amino acids. Germline-derived CDR1 and CDR2 are LNHDA and SQIVND (reference sequence). The CDR3 sequence is CASSFRLAGSSYNEQFF. The CDR3 nucleotides read TGTGCCAGTAGTTTCAGGCTAGCGGGGAGCTCCTACAATGAGCAGTTCTTC.

This clone was detected a few times. The chain uses TRBV7-2 and TRBJ2-1; tentatively, D is TRBD2 (6 bases). The CDR3 has 14 residues. Trimming shortened V by 4 bases and J by 3 bases, and 10 bases separated the two germline ends. Germline values: CDR1 SGHTA, CDR2 FQGNSA. Here the CDR3 reads CASSSSSDYNEQFF. CDR3 nucleotide sequence: TGTGCCAGCAGCTCCTCTAGCGACTACAATGAGCAGTTCTTC.

The chain couples TRBV7-9 to TRBJ2-7; 8 bases are a match to TRBD1. Looked up from germline, CDR1 is SEHNR and CDR2 is FQNEAQ (reference sequence). The CDR3 runs 15 residues. The V segment lost 4 bases and the J segment 6 bases; nucleotides outside the gene matches: 11. CDR3 in amino acids: CASSSPYLTGGEQYF. The DNA of the CDR3 is TGTGCCAGCAGCTCACCCTACCTCACAGGGGGCGAGCAGTACTTC.

The V call is TRBV18, the J call TRBJ2-6; TRBD1 matches 9 bases. Germline loops: CDR1 KGHSH, CDR2 LQKENI. With V trimmed by 1 base and J by 0 bases, 4 bases remained unmatched. CDR3 length: 18 amino acids. CDR3 nucleotides: TGTGCCAGCTCACCACAGGACAGGGGAACCTCTGGGGCCAACGTCCTGACTTTC. Amino acids: CASSPQDRGTSGANVLTF.

This sequence joins TRBV29-1 and TRBJ1-1; D not resolved. CDR3 length equals 13 residues. V lost 4 bases, J lost 0 bases, and 9 bases lay in between. The germline V gene encodes CDR1 SQVTM and CDR2 ANQGSEA. CDR3 nucleotides: TGCAGCGTTGCACTTTTGGTGAACACTGAAGCTTTCTTT. Protein: CSVALLVNTEAFF.

The chain uses TRBV29-1 and TRBJ1-1, with 8 positions matching TRBD1. The V gene's germline CDR1 is SQVTM and CDR2 ANQGSEA. Trimming removed 4 bases from V and 10 bases from J; junction bases left unmatched: 11. This CDR3 contains 13 residues. The CDR3 coding sequence is TGCAGCGTTGGAGGGACAGGCCCCGGCGGAGCTTTCTTT. Encoded protein: CSVGGTGPGGAFF.

The chain is built from TRBV7-9 and TRBJ2-5, with 10 bases that match TRBD2. Germline V gene lookup returns CDR1 SEHNR and CDR2 FQNEAQ (reference sequence). The trim removed 1 base at V and 4 bases at J, leaving 3 bases unmatched. This CDR3 is 15 amino acids long. The CDR3 DNA follows: TGTGCCAGCAGCTTAGTACCTAGCGGGAGAGAGACCCAGTACTTC. Translating it yields CASSLVPSGRETQYF.

The CDR3 DNA sequence: TGTGCCTGGTGCCGGGCGAACACCGGGGAGCTGTTTTTT. Residues: CAWCRANTGELFF. The chain links TRBV30 to TRBJ2-2; D is unclear. Trimming removed 5 bases at V and 0 bases at J, with 7 bases between. Looked up from germline, CDR1 is GTSNPN and CDR2 is SVGIG (reference sequence). The CDR3 runs to 13 residues.

J is TRBJ2-7 and V is TRBV4-1; 10 bases agree with TRBD2. There are 17 residues in the CDR3. Germline trimming cut 3 bases from V and 3 bases from J; bases unmatched to any gene: 11. Germline assignment: CDR1 MGHRA and CDR2 YSYEKL. The CDR3 DNA reads as TGCGCCAGCAGCCACCGCTATCTGACTAGCGGGTTCTACGAGCAGTACTTC. Protein product: CASSHRYLTSGFYEQYF.

The chain is built from TRBV11-3 and TRBJ1-1, with 7 nucleotides matching TRBD1. Germline loops: CDR1 SGHNT, CDR2 YENEEA. V was clipped by 6 bases and J by 0 bases; unmatched bases: 7. The CDR3 covers 15 residues. This CDR3 is CASSYTGVMNTEAFF. The CDR3 nucleotides read TGTGCCAGCAGTTATACAGGGGTTATGAACACTGAAGCTTTCTTT.

This clone was detected only once. V usage is TRBV5-4 and J usage is TRBJ1-2; weak D call: TRBD1 (5 bases). Germline lookup yields CDR1 SGHNT and CDR2 YYREEE (reference sequence). Trimming removed 0 bases from V and 0 bases from J, with 15 bases in between. The CDR3 spans 17 residues. In DNA form, the CDR3 reads TGTGCCAGCAGCTTGGGTGGGGGGACGGGGCCTAACTATGGCTACACCTTC. Translation gives CASSLGGGTGPNYGYTF.

This clone was seen a few times. This sequence joins TRBV5-1 and TRBJ2-5; TRBD2 agrees at 10 bases. The CDR3 consists of 15 residues. Germline CDR1 is SGHRS and CDR2 is YFSETQ. Trimming removed 3 bases from V and 4 bases from J; junction bases left unmatched: 6. The CDR3 nucleotides read TGCGCCAGCAGCTCCACTAGCGGGAAGGCAGAGACCCAGTACTTC. It translates to CASSSTSGKAETQYF.

This chain connects TRBV2 to TRBJ2-5; 7 bases line up with TRBD1. The CDR3 length is 14 residues. V shed 6 bases, J shed 4 bases, and the junction held 8 bases outside the gene matches. Germline V gene data show CDR1 as SNHLY and CDR2 as FYNNEI. The DNA of the CDR3 is TGTGCCAGCAGCGACAGGGATGCCCCAGAGACCCAGTACTTC. Its translation: CASSDRDAPETQYF.

The sample holds a few counts of this clone. V is TRBV7-9 and J is TRBJ2-5; D possibly corresponds to TRBD2 (6 bases). Trimming removed 0 bases from V and 5 bases from J, with 10 bases in between. The CDR3 loop spans 14 amino acids. Germline V gives CDR1 SEHNR, CDR2 FQNEAQ (reference sequence). The CDR3 nucleotides read TGTGCCAGCAGCTTAGCGGGAGGCGGGGAGACCCAGTACTTC. It codes for CASSLAGGGETQYF. Full variable domain (missing parts from reference TRBV7-9 and TRBJ2-5): DTGVSQNPRHKITKRGQNVTFRCDPISEHNRLYWYRQTLGQGPEFLTYFQNEAQLEKSRLLSDRFSAERPKGSFSTLEIQRTEQGDSAMYLCASSLAGGGETQYFGPGTRLLVL.

This chain connects TRBV7-3 to TRBJ2-3, with a possible D match to TRBD2 (6 bases). CDR3 length equals 15 residues. Germline V gene sequence: CDR1 SGHTA, CDR2 FQGTGA. Trimming cost V 5 bases and J 1 base, with 13 bases left between them. CDR3 DNA sequence: TGTGCCAGCAGCCAGAAGGGACTGCGCACAGATACGCAGTATTTT. Residues: CASSQKGLRTDTQYF.

This chain connects TRBV7-9 to TRBJ1-1; TRBD1 might be the D (5 bases). V was shortened by 4 bases and J by 1 base, with 7 bases between the two germline ends. Per the germline V gene, CDR1 is SEHNR and CDR2 is FQNEAQ (reference sequence). CDR3 length equals 13 residues. Here the CDR3 reads CASSYGQNTEAFF. The DNA of the CDR3 is TGTGCCAGCAGCTACGGACAGAACACTGAAGCTTTCTTT.

This clone has more than one count but fewer than ten. The gene calls are TRBV18 and TRBJ2-3; D not certain. Looked up from germline, CDR1 is KGHSH and CDR2 is LQKENI. The CDR3 has 15 residues. V gave up 3 bases and J gave up 0 bases, with 10 bases separating them. The CDR3 region has the DNA TGTGCCAGCTCACCCCCAGGCTTCAGCACAGATACGCAGTATTTT. Translated, it gives CASSPPGFSTDTQYF.

V and J are TRBV7-9 and TRBJ1-3; no definite D call. The CDR3 is made up of 16 amino acids. Germline V gives CDR1 SEHNR, CDR2 FQNEAQ (reference sequence). Trimming pared 5 bases from V and 6 bases from J, leaving 20 bases between. The CDR3 coding sequence is TGTGCCAGCAGCCCAAGGTTCAGGTCCACGGAAAACACCATATATTTT. Protein product: CASSPRFRSTENTIYF.

This sequence joins TRBV2 and TRBJ2-1; D may be TRBD1 (6 bases). This CDR3 comprises 11 residues. Between the trimmed V and J ends, which lost 10 bases and 9 bases, there was a span of 13 bases. Germline V gene sequence: CDR1 SNHLY, CDR2 FYNNEI. The CDR3 DNA is TGTGCCAAGGGACAAGGGGGTGAGCAGTTCTTC. Translated, it gives CAKGQGGEQFF.